The clone carrying this T cell receptor beta chain was seen a handful of times. The sample originates from a study of preoperative IRX-2 immunotherapy in early breast cancer. Treatment here: preoperative locoregional IRX-2 cytokine immunotherapy. Patients received preoperative, locoregional IRX-2 cytokine immunotherapy in a phase Ib study. Assay: immunoSEQ multiplex PCR; the TCRdb copy retains only in-frame clones and omits some. The sample lists 30,000 or so clones, about 79% occurring once. The CDR3 has 12 amino acids. Germline V gene sequence: CDR1 MDHEN, CDR2 SYDVKM. V lost 4 bases, J lost 12 bases, and 8 bases stayed unmatched.

This chain joins TRBV28 and TRBJ1-1; TRBD1 aligns across 7 bases. This sample was taken from a patient treated with IRX-2 immunotherapy. The sequence was collected from a human donor with breast cancer. In DNA form, the CDR3 reads TGTGCCAGCAGTTGGGGCAGGGGGAGAACTTTCTTT. Its protein product is CASSWGRGRTFF.